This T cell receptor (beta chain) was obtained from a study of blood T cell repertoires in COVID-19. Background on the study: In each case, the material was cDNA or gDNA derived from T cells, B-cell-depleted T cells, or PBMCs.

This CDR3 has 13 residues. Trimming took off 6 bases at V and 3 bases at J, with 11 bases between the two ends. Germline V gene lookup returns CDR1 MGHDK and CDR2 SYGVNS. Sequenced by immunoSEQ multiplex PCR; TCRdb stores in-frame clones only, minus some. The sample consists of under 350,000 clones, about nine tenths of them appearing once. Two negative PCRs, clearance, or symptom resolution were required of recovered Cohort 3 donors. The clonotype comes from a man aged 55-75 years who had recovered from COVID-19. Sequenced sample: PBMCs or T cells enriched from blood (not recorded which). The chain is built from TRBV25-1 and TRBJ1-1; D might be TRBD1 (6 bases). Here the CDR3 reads CASRTRGDTEAFF. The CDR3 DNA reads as TGTGCCAGCAGAACCAGGGGTGACACTGAAGCTTTCTTT.